The 2 T cell receptor beta chains below were found in one sample sequenced in a study of blood T cell repertoires in COVID-19. The method was immunoSEQ multiplex PCR; TCRdb's version includes in-frame clones alone and lacks a portion of them. The sample contains around 50,000 clones, roughly four fifths of which appear only once. The source material was peripheral blood. Receptor source: a man at least 80 years old with COVID-19, enrolled during active disease.

This clone was seen a few times. The chain recombines TRBV4-3 with TRBJ1-5; the D gene is possibly TRBD1 (5 bases). V lost 0 bases, J lost 0 bases, and 9 bases lay in between. This CDR3 spans 16 amino acids. CDR1 is LGHNA, CDR2 YSLEER, per germline. CDR3 loop: CASSQDKGNSNQPQHF. CDR3 nucleotides: TGCGCCAGCAGCCAAGATAAGGGGAATAGCAATCAGCCCCAGCATTTT.

The J gene is TRBJ1-1, the V gene TRBV28, with D perhaps TRBD1 (5 bases). The CDR3 spans 14 residues. Trimming took 5 bases from V and 4 from J, leaving 14 bases between them. Germline CDR1 MDHEN, CDR2 SYDVKM. The CDR3 loop is CASSPPGYVTEAFF. CDR3 DNA: TGTGCCAGCAGTCCCCCAGGGTATGTCACTGAAGCTTTCTTT.